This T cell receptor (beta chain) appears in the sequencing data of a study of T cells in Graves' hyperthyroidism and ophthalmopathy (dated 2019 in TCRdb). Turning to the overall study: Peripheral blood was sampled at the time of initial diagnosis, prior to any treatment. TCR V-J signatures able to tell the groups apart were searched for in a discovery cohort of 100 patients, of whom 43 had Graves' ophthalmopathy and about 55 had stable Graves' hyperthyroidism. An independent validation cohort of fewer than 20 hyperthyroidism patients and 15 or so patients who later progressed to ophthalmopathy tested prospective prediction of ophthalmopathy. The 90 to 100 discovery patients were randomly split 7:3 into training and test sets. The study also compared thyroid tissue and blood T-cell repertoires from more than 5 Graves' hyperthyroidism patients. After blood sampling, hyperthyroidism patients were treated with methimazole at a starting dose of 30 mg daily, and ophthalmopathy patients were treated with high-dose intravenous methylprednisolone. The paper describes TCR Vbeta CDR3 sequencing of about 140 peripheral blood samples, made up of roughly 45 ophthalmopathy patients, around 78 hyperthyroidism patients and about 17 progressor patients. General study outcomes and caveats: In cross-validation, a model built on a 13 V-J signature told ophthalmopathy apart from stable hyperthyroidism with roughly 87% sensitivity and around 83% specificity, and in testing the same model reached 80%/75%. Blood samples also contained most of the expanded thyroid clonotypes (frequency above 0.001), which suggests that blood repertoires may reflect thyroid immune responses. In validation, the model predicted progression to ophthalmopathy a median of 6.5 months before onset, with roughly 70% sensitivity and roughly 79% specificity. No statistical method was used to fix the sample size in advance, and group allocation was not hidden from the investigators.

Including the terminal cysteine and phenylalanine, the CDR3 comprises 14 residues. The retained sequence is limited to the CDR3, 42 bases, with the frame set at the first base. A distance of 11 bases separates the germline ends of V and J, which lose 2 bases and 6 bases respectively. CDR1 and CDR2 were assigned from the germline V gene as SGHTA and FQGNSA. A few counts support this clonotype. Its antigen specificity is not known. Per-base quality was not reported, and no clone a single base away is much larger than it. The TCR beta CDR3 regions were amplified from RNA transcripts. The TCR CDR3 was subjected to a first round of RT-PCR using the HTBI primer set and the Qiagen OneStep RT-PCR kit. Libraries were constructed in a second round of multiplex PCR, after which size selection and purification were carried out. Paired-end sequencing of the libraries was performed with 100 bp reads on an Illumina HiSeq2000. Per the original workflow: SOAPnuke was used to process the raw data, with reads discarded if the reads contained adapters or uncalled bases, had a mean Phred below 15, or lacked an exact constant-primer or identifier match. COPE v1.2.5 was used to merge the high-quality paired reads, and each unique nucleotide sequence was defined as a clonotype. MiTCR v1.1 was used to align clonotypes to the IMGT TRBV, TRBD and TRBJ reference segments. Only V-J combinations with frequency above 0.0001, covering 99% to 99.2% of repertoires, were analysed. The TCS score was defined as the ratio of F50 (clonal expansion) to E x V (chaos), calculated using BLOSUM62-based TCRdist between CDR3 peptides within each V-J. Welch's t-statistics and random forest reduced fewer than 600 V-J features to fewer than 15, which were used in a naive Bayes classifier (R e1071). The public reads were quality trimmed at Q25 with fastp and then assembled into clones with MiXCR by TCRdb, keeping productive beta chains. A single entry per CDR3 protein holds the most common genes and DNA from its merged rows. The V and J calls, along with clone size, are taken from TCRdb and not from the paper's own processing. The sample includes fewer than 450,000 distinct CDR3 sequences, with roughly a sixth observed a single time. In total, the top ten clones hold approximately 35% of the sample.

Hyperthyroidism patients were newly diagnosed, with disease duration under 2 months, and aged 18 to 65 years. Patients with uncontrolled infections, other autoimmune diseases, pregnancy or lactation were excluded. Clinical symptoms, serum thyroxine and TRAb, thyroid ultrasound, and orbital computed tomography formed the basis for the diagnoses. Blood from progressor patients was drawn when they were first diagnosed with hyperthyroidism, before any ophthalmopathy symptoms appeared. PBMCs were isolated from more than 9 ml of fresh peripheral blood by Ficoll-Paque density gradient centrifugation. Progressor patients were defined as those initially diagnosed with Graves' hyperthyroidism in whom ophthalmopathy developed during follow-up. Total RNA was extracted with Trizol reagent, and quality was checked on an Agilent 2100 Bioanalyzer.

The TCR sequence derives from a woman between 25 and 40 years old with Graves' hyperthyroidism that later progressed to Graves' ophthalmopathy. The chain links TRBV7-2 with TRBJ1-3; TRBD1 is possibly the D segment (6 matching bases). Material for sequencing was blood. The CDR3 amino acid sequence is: CASSLSQGSNTIYF. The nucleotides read TGTGCCAGCAGCTTAAGCCAGGGGTCAAACACCATATATTTT. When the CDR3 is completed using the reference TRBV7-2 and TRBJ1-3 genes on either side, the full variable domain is GAGVSQSPSNKVTEKGKDVELRCDPISGHTALYWYRQSLGQGLEFLIYFQGNSAPDKSGLPSDRFSAERTGGSVSTLTIQRTQQEDSAVYLCASSLSQGSNTIYFGEGSWLTVV.